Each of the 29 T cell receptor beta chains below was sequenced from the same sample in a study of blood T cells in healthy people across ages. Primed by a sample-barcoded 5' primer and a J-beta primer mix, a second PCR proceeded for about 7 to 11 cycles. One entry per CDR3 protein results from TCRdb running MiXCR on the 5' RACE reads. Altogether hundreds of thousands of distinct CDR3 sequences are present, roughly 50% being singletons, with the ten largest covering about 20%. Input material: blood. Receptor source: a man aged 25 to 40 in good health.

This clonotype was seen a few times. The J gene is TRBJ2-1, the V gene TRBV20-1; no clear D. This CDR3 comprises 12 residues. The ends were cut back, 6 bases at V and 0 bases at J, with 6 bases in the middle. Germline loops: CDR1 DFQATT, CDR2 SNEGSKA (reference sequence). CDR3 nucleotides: TGCAGTGCAATGGACTCCTACAATGAGCAGTTCTTC. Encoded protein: CSAMDSYNEQFF.

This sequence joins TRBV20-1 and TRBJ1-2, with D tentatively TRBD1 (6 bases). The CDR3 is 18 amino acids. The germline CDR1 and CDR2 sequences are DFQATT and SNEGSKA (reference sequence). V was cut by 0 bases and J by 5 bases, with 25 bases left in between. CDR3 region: CSARDPLGQSQFGYGYTF. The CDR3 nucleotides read TGCAGTGCTAGAGACCCCCTCGGACAGAGTCAGTTTGGGTATGGCTACACCTTC.

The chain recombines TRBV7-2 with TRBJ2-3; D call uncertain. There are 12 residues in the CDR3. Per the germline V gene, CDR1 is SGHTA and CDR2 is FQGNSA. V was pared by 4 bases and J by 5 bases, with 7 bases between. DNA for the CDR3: TGTGCCAGCAGCTCCCCGGTAGATACGCAGTATTTT. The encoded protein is CASSSPVDTQYF.

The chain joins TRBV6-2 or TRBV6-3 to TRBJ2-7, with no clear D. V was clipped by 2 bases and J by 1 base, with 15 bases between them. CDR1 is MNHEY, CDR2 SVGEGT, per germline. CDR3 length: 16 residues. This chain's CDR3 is CASSYATPHPSYEQYF. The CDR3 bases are TGTGCCAGCAGTTACGCGACACCCCATCCTTCCTACGAGCAGTACTTC.

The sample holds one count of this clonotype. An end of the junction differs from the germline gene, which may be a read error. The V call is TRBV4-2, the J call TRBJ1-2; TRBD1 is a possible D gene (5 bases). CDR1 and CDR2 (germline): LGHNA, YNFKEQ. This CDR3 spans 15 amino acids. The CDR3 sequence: CASSQEGGAVYGHTF. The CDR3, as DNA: TGTGCCAGCAGCCAAGAGGGTGGGGCCGTTTATGGCCACACCTTC.

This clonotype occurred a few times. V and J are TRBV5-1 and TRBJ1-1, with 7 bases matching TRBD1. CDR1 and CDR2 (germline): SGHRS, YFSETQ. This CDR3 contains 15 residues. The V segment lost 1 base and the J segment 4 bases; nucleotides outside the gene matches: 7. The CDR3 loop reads CASSLSTGAATEAFF. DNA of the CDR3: TGCGCCAGCAGCTTGAGCACAGGGGCGGCCACTGAAGCTTTCTTT.

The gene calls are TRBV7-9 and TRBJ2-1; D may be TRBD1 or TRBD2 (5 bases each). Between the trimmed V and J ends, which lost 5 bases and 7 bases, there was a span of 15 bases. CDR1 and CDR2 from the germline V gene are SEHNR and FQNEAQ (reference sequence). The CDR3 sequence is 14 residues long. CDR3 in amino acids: CASSPGTVMNEQFF. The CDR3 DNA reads TGTGCCAGCAGCCCCGGGACGGTGATGAATGAGCAGTTCTTC.

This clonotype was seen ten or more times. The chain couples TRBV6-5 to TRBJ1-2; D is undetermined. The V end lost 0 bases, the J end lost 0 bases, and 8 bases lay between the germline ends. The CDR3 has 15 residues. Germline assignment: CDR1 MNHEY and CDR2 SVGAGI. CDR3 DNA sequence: TGTGCCAGCAGTTACTCACCCTTTTCTAACTATGGCTACACCTTC. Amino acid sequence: CASSYSPFSNYGYTF.

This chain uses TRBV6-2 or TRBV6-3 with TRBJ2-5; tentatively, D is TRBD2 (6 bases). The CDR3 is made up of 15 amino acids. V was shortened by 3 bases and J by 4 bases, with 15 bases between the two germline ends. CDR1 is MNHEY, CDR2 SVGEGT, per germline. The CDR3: CASSYRRARVETQYF. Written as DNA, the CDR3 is TGTGCCAGCAGTTATCGGAGGGCGAGGGTAGAGACCCAGTACTTC.

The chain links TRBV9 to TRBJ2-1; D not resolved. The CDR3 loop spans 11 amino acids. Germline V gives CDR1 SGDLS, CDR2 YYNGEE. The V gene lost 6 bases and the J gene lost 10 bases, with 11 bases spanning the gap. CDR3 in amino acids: CASTRDHEQFF. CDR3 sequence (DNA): TGTGCCAGCACCCGAGACCACGAGCAGTTCTTC.

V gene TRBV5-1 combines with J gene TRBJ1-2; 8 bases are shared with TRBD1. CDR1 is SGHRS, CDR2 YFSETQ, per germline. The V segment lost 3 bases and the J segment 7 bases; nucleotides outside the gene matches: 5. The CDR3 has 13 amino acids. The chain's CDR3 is CASSSGTGTGYTF. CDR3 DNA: TGCGCCAGCAGCTCCGGGACAGGCACTGGCTACACCTTC.

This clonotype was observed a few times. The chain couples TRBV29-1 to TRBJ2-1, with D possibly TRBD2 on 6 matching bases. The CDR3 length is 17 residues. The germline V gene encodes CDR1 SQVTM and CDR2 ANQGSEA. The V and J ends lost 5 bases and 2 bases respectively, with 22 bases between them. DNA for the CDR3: TGCAGCGTTCTGCTGGGGCAGAACCCGGGGGCCTACAATGAGCAGTTCTTC. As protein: CSVLLGQNPGAYNEQFF.

The CDR3 bases are TGTGCCAGCAGCTTACGTAGGAGCGGGGGGTGGCAAGAGACCCAGTACTTC. The encoded protein is CASSLRRSGGWQETQYF. This chain joins TRBV7-6 and TRBJ2-5, with 9 nucleotides matching TRBD2. The CDR3 totals 17 residues. J was trimmed by 2 bases and V by 2 bases; bases with no gene match: 9. CDR1 is SGHVS and CDR2 is FNYEAQ in the germline V gene.

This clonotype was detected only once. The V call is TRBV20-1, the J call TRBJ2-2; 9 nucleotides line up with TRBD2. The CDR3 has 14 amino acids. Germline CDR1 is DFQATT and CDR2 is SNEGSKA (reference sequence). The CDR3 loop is CSLGRGGNTGELFF. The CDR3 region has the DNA TGCAGCCTTGGGCGGGGGGGGAACACCGGGGAGCTGTTTTTT.

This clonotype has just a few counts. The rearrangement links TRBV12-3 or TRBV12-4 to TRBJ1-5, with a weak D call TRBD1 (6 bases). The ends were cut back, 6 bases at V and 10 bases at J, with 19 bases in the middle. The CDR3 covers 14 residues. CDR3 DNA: TGTGCCAGCAGAAAAGAGGGGGGCCCCTATCCCCAGCATTTT. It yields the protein CASRKEGGPYPQHF.

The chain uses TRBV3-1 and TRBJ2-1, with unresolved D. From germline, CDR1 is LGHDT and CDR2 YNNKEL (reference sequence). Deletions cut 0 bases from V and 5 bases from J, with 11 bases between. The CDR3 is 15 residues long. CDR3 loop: CASSQDSAANNEQFF. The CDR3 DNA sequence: TGTGCCAGCAGCCAAGACTCTGCGGCGAACAATGAGCAGTTCTTC.

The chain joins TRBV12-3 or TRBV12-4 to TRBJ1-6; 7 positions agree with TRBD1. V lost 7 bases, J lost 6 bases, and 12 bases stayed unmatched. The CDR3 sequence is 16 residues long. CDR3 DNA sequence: TGTGCCAGCACCTCAAATTCAGGGGGAAGTAATTCACCCCTCCACTTT. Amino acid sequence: CASTSNSGGSNSPLHF.

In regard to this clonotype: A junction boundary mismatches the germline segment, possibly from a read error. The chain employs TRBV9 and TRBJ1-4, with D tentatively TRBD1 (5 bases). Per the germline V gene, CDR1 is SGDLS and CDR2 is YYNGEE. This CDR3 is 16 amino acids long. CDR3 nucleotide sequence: TGTGCCGGCAGCGGTGGGGACCACAGGACTAATGAAAAACTGTTTTTT. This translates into CAGSGGDHRTNEKLFF.

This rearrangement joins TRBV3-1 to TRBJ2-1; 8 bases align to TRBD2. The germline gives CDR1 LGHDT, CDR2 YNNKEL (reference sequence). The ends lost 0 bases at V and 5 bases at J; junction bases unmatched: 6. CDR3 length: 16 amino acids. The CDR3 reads CASSQDLAGGNNEQFF. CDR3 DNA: TGTGCCAGCAGCCAAGATCTCGCGGGGGGCAACAATGAGCAGTTCTTC.

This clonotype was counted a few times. The CDR3 reads CASSFTQHPYEQYF. As DNA, the CDR3 is TGTGCCAGCAGTTTCACTCAGCATCCCTACGAGCAGTACTTC. The chain carries TRBV28 and TRBJ2-7; no definite D call. V was trimmed by 3 bases and J by 2 bases, leaving 11 bases between them. The germline V gene has CDR1 MDHEN and CDR2 SYDVKM. The CDR3 spans 14 residues.

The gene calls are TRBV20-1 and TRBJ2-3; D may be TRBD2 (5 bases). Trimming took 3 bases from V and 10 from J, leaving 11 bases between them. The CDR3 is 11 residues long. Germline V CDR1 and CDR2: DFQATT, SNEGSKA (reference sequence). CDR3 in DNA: TGCAGTGCTAGGAACCGGGAAGCGCAGTATTTT. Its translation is CSARNREAQYF.

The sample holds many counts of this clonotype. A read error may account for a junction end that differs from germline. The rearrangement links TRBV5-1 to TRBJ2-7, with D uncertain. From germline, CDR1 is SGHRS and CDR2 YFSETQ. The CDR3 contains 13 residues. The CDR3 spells CASSLIGGYEQYF. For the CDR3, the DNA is TGTGCCAGCAGCTTAATTGGCGGTTACGAGCAGTACTTC.

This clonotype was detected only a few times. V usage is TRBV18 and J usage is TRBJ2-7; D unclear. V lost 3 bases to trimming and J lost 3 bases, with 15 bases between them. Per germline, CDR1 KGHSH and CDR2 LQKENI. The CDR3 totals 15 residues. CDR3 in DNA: TGTGCCAGCTCACCTCCCTCGAACGCCTACTACGAGCAGTACTTC. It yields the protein CASSPPSNAYYEQYF.

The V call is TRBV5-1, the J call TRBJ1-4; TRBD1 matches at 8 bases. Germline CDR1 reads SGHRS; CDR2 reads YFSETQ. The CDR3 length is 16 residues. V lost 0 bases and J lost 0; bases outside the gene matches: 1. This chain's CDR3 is CASSLDRGTTNEKLFF. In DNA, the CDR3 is TGCGCCAGCAGCTTGGACAGGGGGACAACTAATGAAAAACTGTTTTTT.

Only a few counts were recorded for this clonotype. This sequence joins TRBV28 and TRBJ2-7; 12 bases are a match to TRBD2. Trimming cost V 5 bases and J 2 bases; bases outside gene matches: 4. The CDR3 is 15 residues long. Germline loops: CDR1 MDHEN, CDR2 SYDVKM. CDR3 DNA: TGTGCCAGCAGTCGGGGACTAGCGGGTACCTACGAGCAGTACTTC. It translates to CASSRGLAGTYEQYF.

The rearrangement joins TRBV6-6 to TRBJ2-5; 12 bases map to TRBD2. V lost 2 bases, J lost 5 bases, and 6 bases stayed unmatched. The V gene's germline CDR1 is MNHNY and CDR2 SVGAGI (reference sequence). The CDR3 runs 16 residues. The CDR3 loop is CASSYVLAGGHETQYF. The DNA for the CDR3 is TGTGCCAGCAGTTACGTGCTAGCGGGGGGGCATGAGACCCAGTACTTC.

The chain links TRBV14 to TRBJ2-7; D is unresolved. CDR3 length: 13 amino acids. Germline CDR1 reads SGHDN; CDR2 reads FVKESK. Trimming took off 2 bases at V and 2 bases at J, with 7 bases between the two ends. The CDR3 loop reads CASSQSSPYEQYF. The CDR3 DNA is TGTGCCAGCAGCCAAAGCAGTCCCTACGAGCAGTACTTC.

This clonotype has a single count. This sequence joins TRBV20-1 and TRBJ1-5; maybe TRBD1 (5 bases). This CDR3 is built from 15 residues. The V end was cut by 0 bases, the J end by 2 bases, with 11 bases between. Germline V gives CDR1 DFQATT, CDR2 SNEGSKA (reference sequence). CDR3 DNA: TGCAGTGCTAGAGATAGCGAAGGGGGCAATCAGCCCCAGCATTTT. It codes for CSARDSEGGNQPQHF.

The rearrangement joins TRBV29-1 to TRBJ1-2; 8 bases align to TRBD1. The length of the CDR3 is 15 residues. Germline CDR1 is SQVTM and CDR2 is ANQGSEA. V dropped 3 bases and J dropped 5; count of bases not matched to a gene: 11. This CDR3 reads CSVEYPDRDQYGYTF. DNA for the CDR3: TGCAGCGTTGAGTACCCGGACAGGGACCAATATGGCTACACCTTC.